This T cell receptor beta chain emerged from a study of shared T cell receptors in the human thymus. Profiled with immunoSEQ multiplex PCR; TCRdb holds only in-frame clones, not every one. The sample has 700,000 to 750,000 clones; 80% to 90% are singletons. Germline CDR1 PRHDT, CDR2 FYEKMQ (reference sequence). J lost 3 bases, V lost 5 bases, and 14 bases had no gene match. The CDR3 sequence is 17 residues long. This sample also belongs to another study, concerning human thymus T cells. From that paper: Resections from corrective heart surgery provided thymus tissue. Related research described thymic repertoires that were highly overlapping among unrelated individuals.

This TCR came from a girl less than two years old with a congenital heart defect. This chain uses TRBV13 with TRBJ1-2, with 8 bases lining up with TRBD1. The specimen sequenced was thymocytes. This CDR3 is CASSTPQSGQGDYGYTF. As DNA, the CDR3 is TGTGCCAGCAGCACACCCCAATCTGGACAGGGAGACTATGGCTACACCTTC. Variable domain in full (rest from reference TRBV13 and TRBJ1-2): AAGVIQSPRHLIKEKRETATLKCYPIPRHDTVYWYQQGPGQDPQFLISFYEKMQSDKGSIPDRFSAQQFSDYHSELNMSSLELGDSALYFCASSTPQSGQGDYGYTFGSGTRLTVV.